Included here is one T cell receptor beta chain sequence, with context. Its target antigen remains unknown. No much larger clone is present one base from it, and per-base qualities are unavailable. This sample is drawn from a study of blood T cell repertoires in COVID-19 (dated by TCRdb to 2020 to 2022). Looking at the study overall: The collaborator samples originated in the United States, Italy and Spain and spanned the acute and convalescent phases of COVID-19. The material from the prospective study consisted of cDNA or gDNA derived from T cells, B-cell-depleted T cells, or PBMCs. The dataset comprised deeply sampled blood TCRbeta repertoires from subjects exposed to, actively infected with, or recovered from COVID-19. The repertoires were released in a freely available public database intended as a resource for research on the immune response to SARS-CoV-2. Samples were obtained from the ongoing ImmuneRACE study (first 160 participants) and from some 1,300 subjects provided by 6 global collaborators. The sample metadata nearly always contained a de-identified subject ID, COVID-19 status, age in years and sex. HLA class I and class II types, where available, came from metadata supplied by the sample provider rather than from assay-based typing. The paper's findings and limits, for the study overall: How much clinical and demographic metadata was included differed by source and by participant, and the metadata was provided uncurated.

The V end gives up 4 bases and the J end 1 base, leaving 5 bases in the junction not matched to a gene. Via the germline V gene, CDR1 is MNHNS and CDR2 SASEGT. Reading from cysteine to phenylalanine, the CDR3 counts 16 amino acids. The CDR3 DNA has 48 bases and is translated from base 1. Participants in the prospective study were enrolled through a virtual design, were aged 18 to 89 years, and lived in 20 to 30 United States geographic areas. Cohort assignment in the prospective study relied on participant-reported clinical history from a screening survey and a study questionnaire. Mobile phlebotomists in the prospective study collected whole blood, serum and a nasopharyngeal or oropharyngeal swab from every participant. Over a roughly two-month period, participants in the prospective study had the option of providing additional blood draws and questionnaires. Blood samples from the prospective study were shipped frozen or at room temperature prior to DNA extraction.

The immunoSEQ Assay, a bias-controlled multiplex PCR, was used to amplify TCRbeta CDR3 regions from genomic DNA. In the source study's methods: The number of nucleated cells in each sample was estimated from the amplification of reference gene primers within the assay. To quantify the absolute abundance of each unique TCRbeta CDR3 rearrangement, sequence reads were collapsed and filtered. Productive Simpson clonality was computed per sample as the square root of Simpson's diversity index over productive rearrangements. Entries here come from immuneACCESS through TCRdb and include only in-frame sequences with V and J called. Some clones fail to appear in such tables; in the studies checked, an unresolved V gene covers under half of the shortfall, and the cause of the remainder is unknown. D and trimming were read from the DNA, whereas the V and J calls and clone size are those reported in that table. The sample table lists 380,000 or so clones, 88% of them with a count of one. The top ten constitute around 0.95% of the sample.

The receptor chain draws on TRBV6-1 and TRBJ2-3, and 10 junctional nucleotides match TRBD1. The sequencing sample was made of PBMCs or T cells enriched from blood (not recorded which). The clonotype originates from a woman aged 25-40 years with acute COVID-19. The CDR3 protein: CASSGQGARGTDTQYF. The DNA sequence reads TGTGCCAGCAGTGGACAGGGGGCGCGGGGCACAGATACGCAGTATTTT.